This record concerns one T cell receptor (beta chain) sequence. The CDR3 has 14 residues. Germline values: CDR1 LNHDA, CDR2 SQIVND (reference sequence). V shed 6 bases and J 11 bases; nucleotides not matched to a gene: 10. Measured with immunoSEQ multiplex PCR; TCRdb has only the in-frame clones, and not every one. The table records about 260,000 clones, about 88% of them present only once. This record comes from a study of blood T cell repertoires in COVID-19. The V call is TRBV19, the J call TRBJ1-4; 9 bases agree with TRBD1. The sequence was obtained from a man younger than 45 with active or convalescent COVID-19. The sample consisted of peripheral blood. CDR3 sequence: CASSRPGTGSKLFF. The DNA for the CDR3 is TGTGCCAGTAGCCGTCCTGGGACAGGGAGCAAACTGTTTTTT.